This is a list of T cell receptor beta chains from one sample in a study of regulatory T cells in long-lasting Graves disease. One entry per CDR3 protein results from TCRdb running MiXCR on the multiplex PCR reads. The table has about 460,000 distinct CDR3 sequences, 20% to 25% seen once; the top ten hold around 13%. The sequences come from peripheral blood mononuclear cells (PBMCs), collected when the disease was refractory, from a patient treated with antithyroid drugs. These receptors were taken from a female donor with Graves disease. Each CDR3 is given with its conserved first and last residue.

15,TRBV11-3,CASSQFPGGNSPLHF
15,TRBV6-2/TRBV6-3,CASSPRPGLYNEQFF
13,TRBV15,CATRQKGIYGYTF
14,TRBV7-2,CASIPNRNTGELVF
14,TRBV6-1,CASTSTGRNQPQHF
16,TRBV27,CASSSRQGARGTEAFF
17,TRBV7-9,CASSPPRGRIRDYGYTF
15,TRBV28,CASSLTISGANVLTF
14,TRBV3-1,CASSQADRLGEQYF
13,TRBV7-2,CASSLSDSYGYTF
22,TRBV7-9,CASSSVRSGAEIPAPWDTEAFF
14,TRBV28,CASRDNRGRFEQYF
13,TRBV11-2,CAGSLDLRDEQYF
13,TRBV12-3/TRBV12-4,CASSLSGTNGYTF
13,TRBV27,CASRPTLDYEQYF
13,TRBV10-3,CAITEGWNQPQHF
13,TRBV7-2,CASSNRQGTEAFF
15,TRBV9,CASSVAAAYQETQYF
14,TRBV7-2,CASSPLRPTDTQYF
16,TRBV5-6,CASSSLQGASNQPQHF
12,TRBV20-1,CSARSSQETQYF
15,TRBV12-3/TRBV12-4,CASSPGQGETDTQYF
14,TRBV18,CASSPTQGHYEQYF
13,TRBV5-6,CASSLAPTYEQYF
14,TRBV7-2,CASSPDLLGAEAFF
13,TRBV20-1,CSARGGGDSPLHF
15,TRBV12-3/TRBV12-4,CASSLAQSGRLEAFF
15,TRBV12-3/TRBV12-4,CASSSSGGRAGEQYF